This TCR beta chain was found in a study of blood T cell repertoires in COVID-19 (dated by TCRdb to the early 2020s). Background for the entire study: ImmuneRACE Cohort 3 recovered participants were defined by two consecutive negative NP/OP PCR tests, healthcare professional clearance, or symptom resolution. Collaborator samples came from the United States, Italy and Spain and covered acute and convalescent phases of COVID-19. The material from the prospective study consisted of cDNA or gDNA derived from T cells, B-cell-depleted T cells, or PBMCs. Subjects who had been exposed to COVID-19, were actively infected with it, or had recovered from it provided the deeply sampled blood TCRbeta repertoires that made up the dataset. The repertoires were made available in a free public database intended to serve as a resource for research on the immune response to SARS-CoV-2. The samples were drawn from the first 160 participants of the ongoing ImmuneRACE study and from 1,200 or so subjects provided by 6 global collaborators. The sample metadata nearly always contained a de-identified subject ID, COVID-19 status, age in years and sex. Where available, HLA class I and class II types were obtained from metadata supplied by the sample provider rather than from assay-based typing. On the study overall, not on this receptor specifically: The amount of clinical and demographic metadata varied by source and participant and was provided uncurated.

Participants in the prospective study were aged about 18 to 95 years, lived in over 20 United States geographic areas, and enrolled through a virtual design. In the prospective study, cohorts were assigned on the basis of participant-reported clinical history obtained from a screening survey and a study questionnaire. Mobile phlebotomists in the prospective study collected whole blood, serum and a nasopharyngeal or oropharyngeal swab from every participant. Prospective study participants could optionally give additional blood draws and questionnaires over a roughly 2-month period. Prospective study blood samples were shipped either frozen or at room temperature before DNA extraction. Trimming costs V 3 bases and J 3 bases, and their ends lie 6 bases apart. Reading from cysteine to phenylalanine, the CDR3 counts 12 amino acids. Solely the CDR3 DNA is kept, with 36 bases framed from the first base. The germline V gene encodes CDR1 SQVTM and CDR2 ANQGSEA.

On this clone itself: Its antigen is unknown. Per-base qualities were not stored, and no clone one base away is much larger.

The immunoSEQ Assay, a bias-controlled multiplex PCR, was used to amplify TCRbeta CDR3 regions from genomic DNA. Per the authors' processing: Nucleated cell counts per sample were estimated from amplification of reference gene primers within the assay. To quantify the absolute abundance of each unique TCRbeta CDR3 rearrangement, sequence reads were collapsed and filtered. For each sample, productive Simpson clonality was calculated as the square root of Simpson's diversity index over productive rearrangements. The clones in this table, taken by TCRdb from immuneACCESS, are in-frame only. Not every clone is retained; where verified, under half of the shortfall comes from an unresolved V gene, and the cause of the rest is unknown. The V and J calls and clone size are taken from that table; D and trimming were inferred from the DNA. The sample yields over 110,000 clones; nearly 85% were counted once. Of the sample, roughly 4% falls within the top ten clones.

The clonotype comes from a man aged 45 to 65 in a cohort exposed to, infected with or recovered from COVID-19 (not recorded which). This chain is built from TRBV29-1 and TRBJ2-1; confidence is insufficient to name the D gene. Material: PBMCs or T cells enriched from blood (not recorded which). The sequence in DNA is TGCAGCGTTGAGGCAGTCTACAATGAGCAGTTCTTC. Its protein product is CSVEAVYNEQFF.